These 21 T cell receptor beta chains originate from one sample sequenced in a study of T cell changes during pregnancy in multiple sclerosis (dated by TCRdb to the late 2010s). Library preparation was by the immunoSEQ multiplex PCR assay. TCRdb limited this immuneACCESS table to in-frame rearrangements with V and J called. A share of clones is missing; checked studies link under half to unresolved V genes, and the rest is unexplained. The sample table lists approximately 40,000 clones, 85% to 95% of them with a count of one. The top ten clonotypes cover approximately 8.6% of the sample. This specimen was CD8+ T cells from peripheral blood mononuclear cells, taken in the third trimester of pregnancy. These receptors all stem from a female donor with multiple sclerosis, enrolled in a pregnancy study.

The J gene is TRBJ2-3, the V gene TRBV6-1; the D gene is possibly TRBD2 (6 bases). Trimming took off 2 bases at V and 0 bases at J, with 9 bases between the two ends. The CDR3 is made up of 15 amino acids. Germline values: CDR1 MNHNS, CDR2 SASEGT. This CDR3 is CASSEWGDSTDTQYF. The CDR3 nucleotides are TGTGCCAGCAGTGAATGGGGGGACAGCACAGATACGCAGTATTTT.

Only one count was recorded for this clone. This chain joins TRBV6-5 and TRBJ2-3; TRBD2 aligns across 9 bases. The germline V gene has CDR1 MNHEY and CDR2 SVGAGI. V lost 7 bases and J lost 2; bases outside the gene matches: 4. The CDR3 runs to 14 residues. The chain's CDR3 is CASKLAGYTDTQYF. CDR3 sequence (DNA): TGTGCCAGCAAGCTAGCGGGGTACACAGATACGCAGTATTTT.

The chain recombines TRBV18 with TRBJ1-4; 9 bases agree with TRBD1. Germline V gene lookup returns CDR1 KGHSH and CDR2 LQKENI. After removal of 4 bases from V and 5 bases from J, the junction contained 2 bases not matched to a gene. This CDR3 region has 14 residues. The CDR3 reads CASSHDRGNEKLFF. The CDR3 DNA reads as TGTGCCAGCTCACATGACAGGGGGAATGAAAAACTGTTTTTT.

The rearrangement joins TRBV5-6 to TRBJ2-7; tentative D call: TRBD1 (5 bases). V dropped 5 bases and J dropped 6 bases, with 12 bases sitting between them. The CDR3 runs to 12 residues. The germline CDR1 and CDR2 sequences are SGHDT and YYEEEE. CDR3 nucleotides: TGTGCCAGCAGTTTCTCAGGGTCCGAGCAGTACTTC. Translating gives CASSFSGSEQYF.

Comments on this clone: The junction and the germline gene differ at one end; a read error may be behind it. CDR3 sequence: CASSLGQGGTGELFF. As DNA, the CDR3 is TGTGCTAGCAGCTTGGGACAGGGCGGCACCGGGGAGCTGTTTTTT. V usage is TRBV7-7 and J usage is TRBJ2-2, with 9 nucleotides matching TRBD1. This CDR3 has 15 amino acids. Germline V CDR1 and CDR2: SSHAT, FNYEAQ (reference sequence). The full variable domain, completed using reference TRBV7-7 and TRBJ2-2, is GAGVSQSPRYKVTKRGQDVTLRCDPISSHATLYWYQQALGQGPEFLTYFNYEAQPDKSGLPSDRFSAERPEGSISTLTIQRTEQRDSAMYRCASSLGQGGTGELFFGEGSRLTVL.

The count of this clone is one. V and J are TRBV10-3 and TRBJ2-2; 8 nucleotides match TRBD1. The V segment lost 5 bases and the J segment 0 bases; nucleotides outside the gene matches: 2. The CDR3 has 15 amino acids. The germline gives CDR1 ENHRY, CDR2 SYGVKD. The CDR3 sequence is CAISPGQANTGELFF. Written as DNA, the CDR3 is TGTGCCATCAGTCCGGGACAGGCGAACACCGGGGAGCTGTTTTTT.

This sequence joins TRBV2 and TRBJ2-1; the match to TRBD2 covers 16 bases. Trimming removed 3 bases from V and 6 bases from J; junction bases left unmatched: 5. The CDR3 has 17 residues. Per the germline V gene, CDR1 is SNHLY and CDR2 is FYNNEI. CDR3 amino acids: CASSDPGLAGGFNEQFF. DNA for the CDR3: TGTGCCAGCAGTGACCCGGGACTAGCGGGGGGGTTCAATGAGCAGTTCTTC.

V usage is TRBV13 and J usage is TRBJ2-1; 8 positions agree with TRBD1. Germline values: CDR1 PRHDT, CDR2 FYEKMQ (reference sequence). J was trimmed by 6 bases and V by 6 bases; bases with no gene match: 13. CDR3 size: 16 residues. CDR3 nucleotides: TGTGCCAGCAGGTCAGGGGGCACAAAAGCATCCAATGAGCAGTTCTTC. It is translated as CASRSGGTKASNEQFF.

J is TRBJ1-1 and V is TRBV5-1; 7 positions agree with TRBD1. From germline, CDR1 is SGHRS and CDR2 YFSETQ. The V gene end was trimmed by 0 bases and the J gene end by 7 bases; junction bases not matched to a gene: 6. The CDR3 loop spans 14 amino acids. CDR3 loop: CASSLVGGDSEAFF. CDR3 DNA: TGCGCCAGCAGCTTGGTAGGAGGGGACAGTGAAGCTTTCTTT. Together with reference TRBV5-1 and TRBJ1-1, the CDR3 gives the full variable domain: KAGVTQTPRYLIKTRGQQVTLSCSPISGHRSVSWYQQTPGQGLQFLFEYFSETQRNKGNFPGRFSGRQFSNSRSEMNVSTLELGDSALYLCASSLVGGDSEAFFGQGTRLTVV.

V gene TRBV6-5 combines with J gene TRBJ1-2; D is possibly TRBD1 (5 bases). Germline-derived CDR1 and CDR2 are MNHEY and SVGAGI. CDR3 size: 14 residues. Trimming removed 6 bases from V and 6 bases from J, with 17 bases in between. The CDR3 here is CASRPDWGEDGYTF. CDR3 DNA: TGTGCCAGCAGGCCTGACTGGGGGGAGGATGGCTACACCTTC.

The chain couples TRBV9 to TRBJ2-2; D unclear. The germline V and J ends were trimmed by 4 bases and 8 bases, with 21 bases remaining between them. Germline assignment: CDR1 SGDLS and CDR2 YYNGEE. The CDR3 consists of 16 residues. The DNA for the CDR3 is TGTGCCAGCAGCTCTCGTCTAGATCTAAGGAAGGGGGAGCTGTTTTTT. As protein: CASSSRLDLRKGELFF. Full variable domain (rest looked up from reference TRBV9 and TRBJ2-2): DSGVTQTPKHLITATGQRVTLRCSPRSGDLSVYWYQQSLDQGLQFLIQYYNGEERAKGNILERFSAQQFPDLHSELNLSSLELGDSALYFCASSSRLDLRKGELFFGEGSRLTVL.

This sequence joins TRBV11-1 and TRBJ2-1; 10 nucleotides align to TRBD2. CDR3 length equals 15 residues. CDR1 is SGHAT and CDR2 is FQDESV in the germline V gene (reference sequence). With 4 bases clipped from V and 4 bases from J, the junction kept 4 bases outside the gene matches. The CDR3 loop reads CASSSGLAVYNEQFF. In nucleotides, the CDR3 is TGTGCCAGCAGCTCCGGACTAGCGGTGTACAATGAGCAGTTCTTC.

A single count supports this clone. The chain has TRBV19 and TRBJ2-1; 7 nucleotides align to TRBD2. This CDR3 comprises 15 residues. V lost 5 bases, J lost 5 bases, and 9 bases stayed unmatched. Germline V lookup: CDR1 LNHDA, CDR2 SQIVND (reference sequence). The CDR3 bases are TGTGCCAGTAGTCCAGCGGCTAGCGGTGACAATGAGCAGTTCTTC. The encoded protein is CASSPAASGDNEQFF.

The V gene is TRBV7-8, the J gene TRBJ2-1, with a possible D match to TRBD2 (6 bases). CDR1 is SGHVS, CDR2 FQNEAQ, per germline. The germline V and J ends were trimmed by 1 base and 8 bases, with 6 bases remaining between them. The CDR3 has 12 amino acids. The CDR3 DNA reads TGTGCCAGCAGCTTAGGCGGGGATGAGCAGTTCTTC. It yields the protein CASSLGGDEQFF. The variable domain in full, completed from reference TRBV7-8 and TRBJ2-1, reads GAGVSQSPRYKVAKRGQDVALRCDPISGHVSLFWYQQALGQGPEFLTYFQNEAQLDKSGLPSDRFFAERPEGSVSTLKIQRTQQEDSAVYLCASSLGGDEQFFGPGTRLTVL.

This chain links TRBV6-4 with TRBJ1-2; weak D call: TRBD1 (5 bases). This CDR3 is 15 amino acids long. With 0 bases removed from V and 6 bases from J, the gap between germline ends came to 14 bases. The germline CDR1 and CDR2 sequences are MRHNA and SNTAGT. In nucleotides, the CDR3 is TGTGCCAGCAGTGACTCATGGGGGGATCGGGATGGCTACACCTTC. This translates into CASSDSWGDRDGYTF.

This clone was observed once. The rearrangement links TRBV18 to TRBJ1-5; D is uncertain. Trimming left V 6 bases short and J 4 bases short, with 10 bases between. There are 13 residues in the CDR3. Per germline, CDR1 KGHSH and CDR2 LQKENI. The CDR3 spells CASSPELNQPQHF. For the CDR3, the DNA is TGTGCCAGCTCCCCCGAACTGAATCAGCCCCAGCATTTT.

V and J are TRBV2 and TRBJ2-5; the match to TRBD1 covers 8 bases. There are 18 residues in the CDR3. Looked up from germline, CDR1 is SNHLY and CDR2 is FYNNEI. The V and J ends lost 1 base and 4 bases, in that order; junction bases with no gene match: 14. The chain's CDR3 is CASSEGRQGMLGGETQYF. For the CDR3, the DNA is TGTGCCAGCAGTGAAGGCAGACAGGGGATGCTGGGTGGAGAGACCCAGTACTTC. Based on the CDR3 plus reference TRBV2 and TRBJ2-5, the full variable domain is EPEVTQTPSHQVTQMGQEVILRCVPISNHLYFYWYRQILGQKVEFLVSFYNNEISEKSEIFDDQFSVERPDGSNFTLKIRSTKLEDSAMYFCASSEGRQGMLGGETQYFGPGTRLLVL.

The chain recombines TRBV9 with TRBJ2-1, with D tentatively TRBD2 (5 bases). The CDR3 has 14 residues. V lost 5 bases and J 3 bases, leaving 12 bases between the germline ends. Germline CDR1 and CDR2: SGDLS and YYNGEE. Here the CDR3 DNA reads TGTGCCAGCAGTCGAGGGCAGATCTACAATGAGCAGTTCTTC. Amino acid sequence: CASSRGQIYNEQFF.

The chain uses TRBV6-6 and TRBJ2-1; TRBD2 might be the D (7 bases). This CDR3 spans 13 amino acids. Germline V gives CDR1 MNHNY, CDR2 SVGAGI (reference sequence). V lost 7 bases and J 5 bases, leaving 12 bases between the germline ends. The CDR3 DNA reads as TGTGCCAGCATAGGGGGGGGAGACAATGAGCAGTTCTTC. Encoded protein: CASIGGGDNEQFF.

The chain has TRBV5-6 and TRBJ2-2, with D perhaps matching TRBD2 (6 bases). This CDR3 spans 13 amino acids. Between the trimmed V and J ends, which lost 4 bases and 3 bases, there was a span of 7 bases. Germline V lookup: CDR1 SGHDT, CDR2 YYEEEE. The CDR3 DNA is TGTGCCAGCAGCCCGGGGGACACCGGGGAGCTGTTTTTT. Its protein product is CASSPGDTGELFF.

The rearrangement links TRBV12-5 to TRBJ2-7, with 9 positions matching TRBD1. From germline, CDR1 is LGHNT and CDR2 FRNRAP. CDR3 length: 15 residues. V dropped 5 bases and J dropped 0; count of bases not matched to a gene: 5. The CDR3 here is CASGTGTGSSYEQYF. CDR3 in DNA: TGTGCTAGTGGTACCGGGACAGGGAGCTCCTACGAGCAGTACTTC.